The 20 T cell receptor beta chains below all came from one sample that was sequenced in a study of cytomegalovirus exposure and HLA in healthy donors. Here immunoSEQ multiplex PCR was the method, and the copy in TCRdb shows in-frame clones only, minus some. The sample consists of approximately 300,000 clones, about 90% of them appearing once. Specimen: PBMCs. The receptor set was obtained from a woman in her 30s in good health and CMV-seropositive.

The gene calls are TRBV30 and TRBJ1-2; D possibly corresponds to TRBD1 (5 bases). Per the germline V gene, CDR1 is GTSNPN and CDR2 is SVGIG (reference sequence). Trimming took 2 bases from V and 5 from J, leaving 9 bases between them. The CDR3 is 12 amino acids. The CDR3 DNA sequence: TGTGCCTGGAGTTCCGGGGGGTATGGCTACACCTTC. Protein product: CAWSSGGYGYTF.

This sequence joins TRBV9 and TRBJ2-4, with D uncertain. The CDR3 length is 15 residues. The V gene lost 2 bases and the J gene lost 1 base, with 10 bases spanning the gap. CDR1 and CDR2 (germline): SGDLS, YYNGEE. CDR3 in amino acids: CASSVTALAKNIQYF. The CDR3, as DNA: TGTGCCAGCAGCGTTACAGCCCTCGCCAAAAACATTCAGTACTTC. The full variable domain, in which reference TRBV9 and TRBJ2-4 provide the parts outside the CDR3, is DSGVTQTPKHLITATGQRVTLRCSPRSGDLSVYWYQQSLDQGLQFLIQYYNGEERAKGNILERFSAQQFPDLHSELNLSSLELGDSALYFCASSVTALAKNIQYFGAGTRLSVL.

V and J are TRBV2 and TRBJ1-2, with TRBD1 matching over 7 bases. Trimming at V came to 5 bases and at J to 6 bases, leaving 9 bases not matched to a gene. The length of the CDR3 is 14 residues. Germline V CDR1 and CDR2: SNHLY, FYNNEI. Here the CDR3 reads CASSIRGNVNGYTF. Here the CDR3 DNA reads TGTGCCAGCAGTATCAGGGGGAATGTAAATGGCTACACCTTC.

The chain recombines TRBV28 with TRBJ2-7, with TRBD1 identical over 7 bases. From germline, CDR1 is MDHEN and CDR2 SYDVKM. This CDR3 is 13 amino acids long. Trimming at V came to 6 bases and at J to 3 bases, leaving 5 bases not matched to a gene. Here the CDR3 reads CASSRQGFYEQYF. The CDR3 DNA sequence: TGTGCCAGCAGCCGACAGGGTTTCTACGAGCAGTACTTC.

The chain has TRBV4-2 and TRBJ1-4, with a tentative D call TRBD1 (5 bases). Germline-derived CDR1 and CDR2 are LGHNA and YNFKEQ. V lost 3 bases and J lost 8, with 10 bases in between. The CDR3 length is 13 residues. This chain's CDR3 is CASSQGEMEKLFF. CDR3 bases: TGTGCCAGCAGCCAGGGGGAAATGGAAAAACTGTTTTTT.

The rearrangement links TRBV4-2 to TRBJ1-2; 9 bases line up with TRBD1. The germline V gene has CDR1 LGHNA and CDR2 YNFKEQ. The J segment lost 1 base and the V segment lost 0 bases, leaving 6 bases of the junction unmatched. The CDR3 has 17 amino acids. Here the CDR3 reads CASSQEQRDRDNYGYTF. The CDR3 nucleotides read TGTGCCAGCAGCCAAGAGCAACGGGACAGGGATAACTATGGCTACACCTTC.

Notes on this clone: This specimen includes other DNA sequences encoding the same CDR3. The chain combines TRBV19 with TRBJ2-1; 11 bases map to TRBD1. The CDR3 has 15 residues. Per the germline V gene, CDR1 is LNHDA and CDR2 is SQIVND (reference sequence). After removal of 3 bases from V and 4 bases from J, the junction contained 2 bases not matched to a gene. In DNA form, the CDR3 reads TGTGCCAGTAGTATGGGACAGGGGGTTTACAATGAGCAGTTCTTC. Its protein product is CASSMGQGVYNEQFF.

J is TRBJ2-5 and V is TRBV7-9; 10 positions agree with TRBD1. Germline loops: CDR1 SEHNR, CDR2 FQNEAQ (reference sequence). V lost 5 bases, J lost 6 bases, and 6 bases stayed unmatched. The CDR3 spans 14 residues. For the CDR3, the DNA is TGTGCCAGCAGCCAAGAGGACAGGGGGAAGACCCAGTACTTC. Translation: CASSQEDRGKTQYF.

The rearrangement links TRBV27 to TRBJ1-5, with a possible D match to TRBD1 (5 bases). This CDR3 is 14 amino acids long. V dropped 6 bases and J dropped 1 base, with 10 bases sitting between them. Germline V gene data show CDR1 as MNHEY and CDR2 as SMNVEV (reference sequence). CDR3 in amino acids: CASRPGTSNQPQHF. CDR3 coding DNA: TGTGCCAGCAGACCCGGGACCAGCAATCAGCCCCAGCATTTT.

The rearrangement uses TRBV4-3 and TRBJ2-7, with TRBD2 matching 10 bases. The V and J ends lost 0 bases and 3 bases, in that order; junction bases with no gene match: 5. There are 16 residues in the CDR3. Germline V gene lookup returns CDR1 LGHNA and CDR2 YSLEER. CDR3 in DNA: TGCGCCAGCAGCCAAGAAGCGGGGGGGCTAAGCTACGAGCAGTACTTC. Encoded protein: CASSQEAGGLSYEQYF.

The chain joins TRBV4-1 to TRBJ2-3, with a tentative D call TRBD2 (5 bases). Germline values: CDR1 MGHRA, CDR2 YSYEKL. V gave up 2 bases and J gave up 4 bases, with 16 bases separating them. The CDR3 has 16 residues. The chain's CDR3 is CASSQPPSSGADTQYF. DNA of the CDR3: TGCGCCAGCAGCCAACCCCCCAGCTCCGGGGCAGATACGCAGTATTTT.

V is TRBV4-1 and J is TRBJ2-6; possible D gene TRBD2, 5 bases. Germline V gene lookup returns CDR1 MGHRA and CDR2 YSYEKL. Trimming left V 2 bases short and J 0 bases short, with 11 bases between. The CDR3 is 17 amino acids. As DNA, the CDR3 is TGCGCCAGCAGCCAAACGGAGGAGAGCTCTGGGGCCAACGTCCTGACTTTC. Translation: CASSQTEESSGANVLTF.

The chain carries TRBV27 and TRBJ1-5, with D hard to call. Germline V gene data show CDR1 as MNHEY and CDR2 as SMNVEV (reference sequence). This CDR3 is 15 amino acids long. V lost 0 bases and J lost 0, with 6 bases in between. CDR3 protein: CASSLSVYSNQPQHF. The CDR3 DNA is TGTGCCAGCAGTTTATCGGTCTATAGCAATCAGCCCCAGCATTTT.

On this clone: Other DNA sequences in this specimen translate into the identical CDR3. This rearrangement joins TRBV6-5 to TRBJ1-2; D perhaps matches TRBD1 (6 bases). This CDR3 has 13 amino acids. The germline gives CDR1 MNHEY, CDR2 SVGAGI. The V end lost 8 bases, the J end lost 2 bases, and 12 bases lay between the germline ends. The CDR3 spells CASSPTGNYGYTF. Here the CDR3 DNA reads TGTGCCAGCTCGCCCACAGGGAACTATGGCTACACCTTC.

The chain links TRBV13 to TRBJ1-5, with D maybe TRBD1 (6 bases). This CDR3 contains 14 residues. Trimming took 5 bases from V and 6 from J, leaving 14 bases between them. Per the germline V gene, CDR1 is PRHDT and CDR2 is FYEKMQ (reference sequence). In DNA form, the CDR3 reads TGTGCCAGCAGCGAAGGGACAACGCTTCAGCCCCAGCATTTT. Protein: CASSEGTTLQPQHF.

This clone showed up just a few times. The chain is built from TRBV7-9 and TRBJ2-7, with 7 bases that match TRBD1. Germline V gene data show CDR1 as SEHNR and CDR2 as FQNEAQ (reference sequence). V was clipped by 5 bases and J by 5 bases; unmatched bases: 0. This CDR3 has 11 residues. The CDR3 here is CASSRGHEQYF. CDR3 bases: TGTGCCAGCAGCAGGGGGCACGAGCAGTACTTC.

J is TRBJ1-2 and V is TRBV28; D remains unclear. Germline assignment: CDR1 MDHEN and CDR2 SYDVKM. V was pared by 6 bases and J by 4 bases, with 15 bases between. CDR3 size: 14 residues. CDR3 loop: CASSAGRGTYGYTF. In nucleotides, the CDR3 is TGTGCCAGCAGCGCAGGACGGGGTACCTATGGCTACACCTTC.

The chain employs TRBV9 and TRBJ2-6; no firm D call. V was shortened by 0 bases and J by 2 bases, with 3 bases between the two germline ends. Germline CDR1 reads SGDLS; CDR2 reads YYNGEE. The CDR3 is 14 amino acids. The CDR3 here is CASSVVPGANVLTF. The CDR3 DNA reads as TGTGCCAGCAGCGTAGTTCCTGGGGCCAACGTCCTGACTTTC.

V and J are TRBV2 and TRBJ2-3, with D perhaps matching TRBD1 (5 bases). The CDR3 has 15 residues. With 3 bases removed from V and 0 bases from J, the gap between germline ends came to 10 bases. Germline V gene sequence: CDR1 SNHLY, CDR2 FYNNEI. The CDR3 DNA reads TGTGCCAGCAGTGACAGGGTGATCAGCACAGATACGCAGTATTTT. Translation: CASSDRVISTDTQYF.

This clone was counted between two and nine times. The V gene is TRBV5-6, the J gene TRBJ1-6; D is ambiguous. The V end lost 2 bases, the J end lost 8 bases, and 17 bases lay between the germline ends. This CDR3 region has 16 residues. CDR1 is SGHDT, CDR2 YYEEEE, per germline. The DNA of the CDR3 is TGTGCCAGCAGCTTTAGGGCAGACCGAATTGATTCACCCCTCCACTTT. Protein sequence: CASSFRADRIDSPLHF.